Below, 7 T cell receptor beta chains from the same sample are listed, as sequenced in a study of blood T cell repertoires in COVID-19. TCRdb's table, derived via immunoSEQ multiplex PCR, lists solely in-frame clones and lacks some. The sample comprises about 120,000 clones, less than 90% of which are singletons, and approximately 2% rests with the top ten. Sequencing was performed on peripheral blood. The receptors were gathered from a man between 65 and 80 years old with acute or convalescent COVID-19.

The gene calls are TRBV12-3 or TRBV12-4 and TRBJ1-1, with a tentative D call TRBD1 (6 bases). V dropped 7 bases and J dropped 1 base, with 10 bases sitting between them. This CDR3 comprises 13 residues. The CDR3 DNA sequence: TGTGCCAGCATGAGGGGGAGGAACACTGAAGCTTTCTTT. Protein: CASMRGRNTEAFF.

The genes are TRBV3-1 (or the pseudogene TRBV3-2) and TRBJ2-3, with D perhaps TRBD2 (6 bases). Trimming took off 0 bases at V and 3 bases at J, with 22 bases between the two ends. Germline CDR1 LGHDT, CDR2 YNNKEL (reference sequence). The length of the CDR3 is 19 residues. This chain's CDR3 is CASSQDWATTPGETDTQYF. CDR3 DNA: TGTGCCAGCAGCCAAGATTGGGCTACTACCCCGGGAGAAACAGATACGCAGTATTTT.

The J gene is TRBJ2-7, the V gene TRBV4-2; 8 bases are a match to TRBD1. Germline V lookup: CDR1 LGHNA, CDR2 YNFKEQ. This CDR3 comprises 15 residues. The V and J ends lost 1 base and 3 bases, in that order; junction bases with no gene match: 5. The chain's CDR3 is CASSQGSGGNYEQYF. Here the CDR3 DNA reads TGTGCCAGCAGCCAAGGTTCAGGGGGCAACTACGAGCAGTACTTC.

This clone was observed many times. The gene calls are TRBV14 and TRBJ1-6, with a possible D match to TRBD1 (6 bases). V lost 2 bases, J lost 9 bases, and 14 bases lay in between. The germline CDR1 and CDR2 sequences are SGHDN and FVKESK. The CDR3 spans 15 residues. As DNA, the CDR3 is TGTGCCAGCAGCCAAAGGAATACAGGGCTTTCACCCCTCCACTTT. Translating it yields CASSQRNTGLSPLHF. Together with reference TRBV14 and TRBJ1-6, the CDR3 gives the full variable domain: EAGVTQFPSHSVIEKGQTVTLRCDPISGHDNLYWYRRVMGKEIKFLLHFVKESKQDESGMPNNRFLAERTGGTYSTLKVQPAELEDSGVYFCASSQRNTGLSPLHFGNGTRLTVT.

This chain connects TRBV29-1 to TRBJ2-1; D gene unclear. The V gene's germline CDR1 is SQVTM and CDR2 ANQGSEA. V was shortened by 4 bases and J by 6 bases, with 4 bases between the two germline ends. This CDR3 region has 10 residues. The CDR3 here is CSVGLNEQFF. CDR3 nucleotide sequence: TGCAGCGTTGGACTCAATGAGCAGTTCTTC.

This chain joins TRBV30 and TRBJ1-5, with D perhaps TRBD1 (6 bases). CDR1 and CDR2 from the germline V gene are GTSNPN and SVGIG (reference sequence). Trimming removed 0 bases from V and 3 bases from J, with 12 bases in between. The CDR3 has 15 amino acids. As DNA, the CDR3 is TGTGCCTGGAGTGTAATGGGGGCCATCAATCAGCCCCAGCATTTT. Its protein product is CAWSVMGAINQPQHF. The variable domain in full, with the rest retrieved from reference TRBV30 and TRBJ1-5, is SQTIHQWPATLVQPVGSPLSLECTVEGTSNPNLYWYRQAAGRGLQLLFYSVGIGQISSEVPQNLSASRPQDRQFILSSKKLLLSDSGFYLCAWSVMGAINQPQHFGDGTRLSIL.

J is TRBJ2-1 and V is TRBV15, with 15 bases that match TRBD2. J lost 8 bases, V lost 1 base, and 6 bases had no gene match. Looked up from germline, CDR1 is LNHNV and CDR2 is YYDKDF (reference sequence). The CDR3 loop spans 17 amino acids. The CDR3 nucleotides are TGTGCCACCAGCAGAGGACCGGGACTAGCGGGGGGCTATGAGCAGTTCTTC. Its protein product is CATSRGPGLAGGYEQFF.